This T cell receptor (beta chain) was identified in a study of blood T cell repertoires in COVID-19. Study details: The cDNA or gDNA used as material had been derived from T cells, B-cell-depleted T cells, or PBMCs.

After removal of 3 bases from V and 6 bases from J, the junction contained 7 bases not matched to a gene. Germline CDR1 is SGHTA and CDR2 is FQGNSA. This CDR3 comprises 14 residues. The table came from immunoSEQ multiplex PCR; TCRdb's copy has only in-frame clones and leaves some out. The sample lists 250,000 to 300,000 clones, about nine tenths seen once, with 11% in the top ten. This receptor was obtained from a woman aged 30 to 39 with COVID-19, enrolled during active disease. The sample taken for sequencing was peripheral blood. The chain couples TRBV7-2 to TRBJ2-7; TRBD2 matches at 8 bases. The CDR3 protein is CASSFTSGTSEQYF. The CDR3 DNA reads TGTGCCAGCAGCTTCACTAGCGGCACCTCCGAGCAGTACTTC.